This T cell receptor beta chain derives from a study of CD8 T cells in ankylosing spondylitis. The CDR3 covers 14 residues. Overall study results and limits: Blood of patients with ankylosing spondylitis appeared to be characterized by a TCR beta motif of about eight highly homologous variants. Disease-linked clones, CD8+, were relatively rare in peripheral blood.

Quantitative 5'-RACE was performed with molecular barcodes, and it yielded the TCR beta libraries. TCRdb independently ran MiXCR on the 5' RACE reads; one entry per CDR3 protein. Among more than 500,000 distinct CDR3 sequences listed, roughly 5% were seen once. In the case of this clonotype: Its specificity is not known.

Input material: blood, either unsorted or a sorted T cell fraction (not recorded which). The chain combines TRBV8-2 with TRBJ2-2. TRBV8-2 is reported as a pseudogene. This clonotype was obtained from a male donor with ankylosing spondylitis. CDR3 protein: CAMGSGFGVGELLF. Here the CDR3 DNA reads TGTGCCATGGGCTCTGGGTTCGGGGTCGGGGAGCTGCTTTTT.